These T cell receptor beta chains were read from a single sample in a study of shared clonotypes between healthy human individuals. Measured with immunoSEQ multiplex PCR; TCRdb has only the in-frame clones, and not every one. The table includes roughly 2.5 million clones, more than 80% detected once. Sequencing was done on a sample of naive CD4+ T cells sorted from blood. Receptors originate from a man aged 18 to 29 in good health. CDR3s include the opening cysteine and the closing phenylalanine or tryptophan. A D gene is named only where the DNA matches it firmly. Clone sizes are given selectively: once, few, many, or a class where the clone is expanded.

D	V	J	size	CDR3	DNA
TRBD1	TRBV5-5	TRBJ2-7	-	CASSLHEGQGGSYEQYF	TGTGCCAGCAGCTTGCACGAGGGACAGGGAGGTAGCTACGAGCAGTACTTC
TRBD1	TRBV9	TRBJ2-3	once	CASRGQGTDTQYF	TGTGCCAGCAGGGGACAGGGGACAGATACGCAGTATTTT
TRBD2	TRBV7-3	TRBJ2-2	once	CASSLNPLHGGTGELFF	TGTGCCAGCAGCTTAAACCCGCTACACGGGGGGACCGGGGAGCTGTTTTTT
-	TRBV10-3	TRBJ1-4	-	CAISATTDSNEKLFF	TGTGCCATCAGTGCCACGACAGACTCGAATGAAAAACTGTTTTTT
-	TRBV11-2	TRBJ2-3	-	CASSIIRVSTDTQYF	TGTGCCAGCAGCATAATCAGGGTTAGCACAGATACGCAGTATTTT
-	TRBV18	TRBJ2-7	-	CASSPRAGPRHEQYF	TGTGCCAGCTCACCACGGGCAGGCCCTAGACACGAGCAGTACTTC
-	TRBV18	TRBJ2-7	-	CASSLGIPYEQYF	TGTGCCAGCTCTCTCGGGATTCCCTACGAGCAGTACTTC
-	TRBV6-6	TRBJ2-7	-	CASSSFAYEQYF	TGTGCCAGCAGCTCTTTCGCCTACGAGCAGTACTTC
TRBD2	TRBV2	TRBJ2-1	-	CASSSGRMFDEQFF	TGTGCCAGCAGCAGCGGGAGAATGTTCGATGAGCAGTTCTTC
-	TRBV5-1	TRBJ1-2	-	CASSLFPEANYGYTF	TGCGCCAGCAGCTTGTTCCCCGAAGCTAACTATGGCTACACCTTC
TRBD1	TRBV10-3	TRBJ1-2	-	CAISEDRGSTSPRNFYGYTF	TGTGCCATCAGTGAGGACAGGGGAAGTACGTCCCCTAGGAATTTCTATGGCTACACCTTC
TRBD1	TRBV11-3	TRBJ2-1	-	CASSLGTGDRSEQFF	TGTGCCAGCAGCTTAGGGACAGGAGATCGTAGTGAGCAGTTCTTC
TRBD1	TRBV11-2	TRBJ2-7	once	CASSLSGGSSYEQYF	TGTGCCAGCAGCTTATCAGGGGGCAGCTCCTACGAGCAGTACTTC
-	TRBV10-3	TRBJ1-1	-	CAIIASRDTEAFF	TGTGCCATCATCGCCTCACGGGACACTGAAGCTTTCTTT
TRBD1	TRBV30	TRBJ1-4	-	CAWGQGEKLFF	TGTGCCTGGGGACAGGGGGAAAAACTGTTTTTT
TRBD1	TRBV7-9	TRBJ1-6	-	CASSLDRGYNSPLHF	TGTGCCAGCAGCTTAGACAGGGGGTATAATTCACCCCTCCACTTT
TRBD2	TRBV19	TRBJ2-2	-	CASQRGKSNTGELFF	TGTGCCAGCCAGCGGGGGAAATCGAACACCGGGGAGCTGTTTTTT
TRBD1	TRBV19	TRBJ1-5	-	CASSTLDRGVNQPQHF	TGTGCCAGTAGTACCCTGGACAGGGGCGTTAATCAGCCCCAGCATTTT
-	TRBV7-8	TRBJ1-2	-	CASSPSPKGPRAGGYTF	TGTGCCAGCAGCCCCTCCCCAAAGGGGCCGAGGGCCGGAGGCTACACCTTC
-	TRBV29-1	TRBJ2-5	-	CSVGGRETQYF	TGCAGCGTTGGTGGAAGAGAGACCCAGTACTTC
-	TRBV28	TRBJ1-3	once	CASSRWDSGNTIYF	TGTGCCAGCAGTCGTTGGGACTCTGGAAACACCATATATTTT
TRBD2	TRBV6-1	TRBJ2-1	-	CASEALAANEQFF	TGTGCCAGCGAGGCACTAGCGGCCAATGAGCAGTTCTTC
-	TRBV30	TRBJ1-4	-	CAWSGMNRVNEKLFF	TGTGCCTGGAGTGGAATGAACAGGGTAAATGAAAAACTGTTTTTT
-	TRBV10-1	TRBJ2-2	-	CASSDGGHNTGELFF	TGCGCCAGCAGTGATGGGGGACACAACACCGGGGAGCTGTTTTTT
-	TRBV9	TRBJ1-1	-	CASSVGQELTEAFF	TGTGCCAGCAGCGTAGGACAGGAGCTCACTGAAGCTTTCTTT
-	TRBV6-5	TRBJ2-5	few	CASSLGGPKETQYF	TGTGCCAGCAGTTTGGGTGGGCCGAAAGAGACCCAGTACTTC
TRBD2	TRBV5-1	TRBJ2-7	-	CASSPLLAGPGKQYF	TGCGCCAGCAGCCCCCTTCTAGCGGGGCCCGGGAAGCAGTACTTC
-	TRBV5-1	TRBJ2-2	-	CASSLEGWSTGELFF	TGCGCCAGCAGCTTGGAAGGGTGGAGCACCGGGGAGCTGTTTTTT
-	TRBV6-5	TRBJ2-5	-	CASRPGTPQETQYF	TGTGCCAGCAGACCCGGGACTCCACAAGAGACCCAGTACTTC
TRBD2	TRBV18	TRBJ2-3	-	CASSQNPLAGGPDTQYF	TGTGCCAGCTCACAAAATCCTCTAGCGGGAGGGCCCGATACGCAGTATTTT
-	TRBV10-2	TRBJ2-7	-	CASSHSDYEQYF	TGCGCCAGCAGTCACTCCGACTACGAGCAGTACTTC
-	TRBV11-2	TRBJ2-5	-	CASSVGGRDSRETQYF	TGTGCCAGCAGCGTAGGGGGCCGGGACTCGAGAGAGACCCAGTACTTC
-	TRBV4-1	TRBJ1-2	-	CASSLYGDLSYGYTF	TGCGCCAGCAGTCTCTACGGGGACCTCTCGTATGGCTACACCTTC
TRBD2	TRBV27	TRBJ2-7	-	CASSLSGSGIVGEQYF	TGTGCCAGCAGTTTATCGGGTAGCGGGATTGTTGGCGAGCAGTACTTC
-	TRBV30	TRBJ2-1	-	CAWSAGWYNEQFF	TGTGCCTGGAGTGCGGGCTGGTACAATGAGCAGTTCTTC
-	TRBV12-5	TRBJ1-1	-	CASGDHDRVNTEAFF	TGTGCTAGTGGTGATCACGACAGAGTGAACACTGAAGCTTTCTTT
-	TRBV5-1	TRBJ1-3	-	CASSLIPGNTIYF	TGCGCCAGCAGCTTAATTCCGGGAAACACCATATATTTT
-	TRBV16	TRBJ2-1	-	CASSPQTGAYNEQFF	TGTGCCAGCAGCCCCCAGACGGGGGCCTACAATGAGCAGTTCTTC
-	TRBV16	TRBJ1-1	-	CASSRAMNTEAFF	TGTGCCAGCAGCCGGGCGATGAACACTGAAGCTTTCTTT
-	TRBV6-1	TRBJ1-6	once	CASSELGARSPLHF	TGTGCCAGCAGTGAACTGGGGGCGAGGTCACCCCTCCACTTT
TRBD2	TRBV5-4	TRBJ2-5	-	CASSLVASGQETQYF	TGTGCCAGCAGCTTGGTAGCTAGCGGGCAAGAGACCCAGTACTTC
-	TRBV27	TRBJ2-3	once	CASSPSTRPDTQYF	TGTGCCAGCAGTCCTTCAACCCGGCCAGATACGCAGTATTTT
-	TRBV7-9	TRBJ1-4	few	CASSLEVLDEKLFF	TGTGCCAGCAGCTTAGAGGTCCTGGATGAAAAACTGTTTTTT
-	TRBV4-1	TRBJ1-2	-	CASSQGSLNYGYTF	TGCGCCAGCAGCCAAGGGTCCCTTAACTATGGCTACACCTTC
TRBD2	TRBV7-8	TRBJ2-3	-	CASSLSSGADTQYF	TGTGCCAGCAGCTTATCTAGCGGGGCAGATACGCAGTATTTT
TRBD2	TRBV19	TRBJ2-1	-	CASSRGLAGGINNEQFF	TGTGCCAGTAGTAGGGGACTAGCGGGAGGTATCAACAATGAGCAGTTCTTC
TRBD1	TRBV4-1	TRBJ2-7	-	CASSQDLGQRLYEQYF	TGCGCCAGCAGCCAAGATTTGGGACAGCGCCTCTACGAGCAGTACTTC
-	TRBV5-1	TRBJ2-4	-	CASSLAGVAKNIQYF	TGCGCCAGCAGCTTGGCAGGTGTAGCCAAAAACATTCAGTACTTC
-	TRBV5-1	TRBJ1-1	-	CASSAGTDMNTEAFF	TGCGCCAGCAGCGCCGGGACGGACATGAACACTGAAGCTTTCTTT
TRBD1	TRBV2	TRBJ2-7	-	CASSRTGTAYEQYF	TGTGCCAGCAGTCGGACCGGGACAGCCTACGAGCAGTACTTC
-	TRBV13	TRBJ1-2	-	CASSLRANYGYTF	TGTGCCAGCAGCTTGAGGGCTAACTATGGCTACACCTTC
-	TRBV6-1	TRBJ1-2	-	CASSESSLYGYTF	TGTGCCAGCAGTGAAAGTTCGTTGTATGGCTACACCTTC
TRBD2	TRBV5-1	TRBJ2-3	-	CASSRANGRGDTQYF	TGCGCCAGCAGCCGGGCGAACGGGAGGGGAGATACGCAGTATTTT
-	TRBV10-3	TRBJ2-7	-	CAISEGSSNYEQYF	TGTGCCATCAGTGAAGGGTCCTCGAACTACGAGCAGTACTTC
-	TRBV4-1	TRBJ2-7	-	CASSQGAVGLYEQYF	TGCGCCAGCAGCCAAGGGGCGGTCGGACTCTACGAGCAGTACTTC